What follows are 8 T cell receptor beta chains derived from one specimen sequenced in a study of cytomegalovirus exposure and HLA in healthy donors. PCR used 60 Vbeta primers and 13 Jbeta primers. TCRdb's table, derived via immunoSEQ multiplex PCR, lists solely in-frame clones and lacks some. This table has roughly 180,000 clones, around 80% appearing once. The sample was PBMCs. The receptors were gathered from a woman between 45 and 60 years old in good health and CMV-seropositive.

The CDR3 coding sequence is TGCAGCGTTGTTACCCAGGGCCAAGAGACCCAGTACTTC. Its translation is CSVVTQGQETQYF. J is TRBJ2-5 and V is TRBV29-1; D might be TRBD1 (5 bases). Looked up from germline, CDR1 is SQVTM and CDR2 is ANQGSEA. Trimming took off 4 bases at V and 1 base at J, with 10 bases between the two ends. This CDR3 has 13 residues.

This clone was recorded a few times. The genes are TRBV2 and TRBJ1-5, with 8 bases lining up with TRBD1. V trimming: 6 bases; J trimming: 0 bases; junction bases outside the gene matches: 7. Germline lookup yields CDR1 SNHLY and CDR2 FYNNEI. The CDR3 is 16 amino acids. In DNA form, the CDR3 reads TGTGCCAGCAGGGCGGACAGGGCTAATAGCAATCAGCCCCAGCATTTT. As protein: CASRADRANSNQPQHF.

This sequence joins TRBV7-2 and TRBJ2-7; D is perhaps TRBD2 (5 bases). Per the germline V gene, CDR1 is SGHTA and CDR2 is FQGNSA. With 0 bases removed from V and 4 bases from J, the gap between germline ends came to 16 bases. The CDR3 contains 16 residues. CDR3 nucleotides: TGTGCCAGCAGCTTAGCGGGAGTCCAACCCCGATACGAGCAGTACTTC. This gives the protein CASSLAGVQPRYEQYF.

The genes are TRBV5-1 and TRBJ2-1; a possible D gene is TRBD1 (5 bases). Germline lookup yields CDR1 SGHRS and CDR2 YFSETQ. This CDR3 has 13 residues. V lost 4 bases and J 5 bases, leaving 10 bases between the germline ends. The CDR3 reads CASSVKGNNEQFF. CDR3 coding DNA: TGCGCCAGCAGCGTAAAGGGGAACAATGAGCAGTTCTTC.

V usage is TRBV30 and J usage is TRBJ2-5; 9 positions match TRBD1. The assigned J gene may be wrong: the sequence end matches TRBJ2-7 better. CDR3 size: 14 residues. The germline CDR1 and CDR2 sequences are GTSNPN and SVGIG (reference sequence). Here the CDR3 DNA reads TGTGCCTGGAGTAATACAGGGGGCTTCTACGAGCAGTACTTC. It codes for CAWSNTGGFYEQYF.

Details on this clone: The junction departs from the called germline gene at one end, perhaps through a read error. The chain has TRBV7-9 and TRBJ2-7, with TRBD2 identical over 13 bases. Germline assignment: CDR1 SEHNR and CDR2 FQNEAQ (reference sequence). The CDR3 has 18 residues. CDR3 residues: CSSSSRTSGSIVAGEQYF. The CDR3 coding sequence is TGTTCCAGCAGCTCACGGACTAGCGGGAGTATAGTTGCCGGCGAGCAGTACTTC.

The chain couples TRBV28 to TRBJ1-2; D is uncertain. This CDR3 region has 12 residues. Germline assignment: CDR1 MDHEN and CDR2 SYDVKM. V was pared by 5 bases and J by 2 bases, with 6 bases between. CDR3 coding DNA: TGTGCCAGCAGTCCACAGAACTATGGCTACACCTTC. Encoded protein: CASSPQNYGYTF.

The chain carries TRBV28 and TRBJ1-2; no definite D call. The CDR3 runs to 11 residues. Trimming took 11 bases from V and 4 from J, leaving 11 bases between them. The germline V gene encodes CDR1 MDHEN and CDR2 SYDVKM. In DNA form, the CDR3 reads TGTGCCTGCCGGGGTTCCTATGGCTACACCTTC. Its protein is CACRGSYGYTF.